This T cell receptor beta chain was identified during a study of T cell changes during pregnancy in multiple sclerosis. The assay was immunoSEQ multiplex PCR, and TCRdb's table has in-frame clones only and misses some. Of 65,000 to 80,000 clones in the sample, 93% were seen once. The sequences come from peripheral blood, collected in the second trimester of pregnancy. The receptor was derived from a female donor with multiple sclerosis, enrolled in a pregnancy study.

The CDR3 reads CAWNKAGGGETQYF. The CDR3 nucleotides are TGTGCCTGGAATAAAGCGGGGGGGGGAGAGACCCAGTACTTC. The chain uses TRBV30 and TRBJ2-5; the match to TRBD2 covers 10 bases. This CDR3 region has 14 residues. Germline CDR1 GTSNPN, CDR2 SVGIG (reference sequence). The ends lost 4 bases at V and 4 bases at J; junction bases unmatched: 6. The full variable domain, with the rest looked up from reference TRBV30 and TRBJ2-5, is SQTIHQWPATLVQPVGSPLSLECTVEGTSNPNLYWYRQAAGRGLQLLFYSVGIGQISSEVPQNLSASRPQDRQFILSSKKLLLSDSGFYLCAWNKAGGGETQYFGPGTRLLVL.